The T cell receptor (beta chain) under discussion was sequenced for a study of blood T cell repertoires in COVID-19. Whole-study context: Sites in the United States, Italy and Spain provided acute and convalescent COVID-19 samples. From T cells, B-cell-depleted T cells, or PBMCs came the material, which was cDNA or gDNA.

Here immunoSEQ multiplex PCR was the method, and the copy in TCRdb shows in-frame clones only, minus some. Of about 240,000 clones detected, roughly 91% appear once; the ten largest clones hold more than 0.65%. The trim removed 4 bases at V and 1 base at J, leaving 5 bases unmatched. Germline V gene sequence: CDR1 SNHLY, CDR2 FYNNEI. The CDR3 sequence is 15 residues long. This receptor was obtained from a man aged 30 to 45 with COVID-19, enrolled during active disease. The rearrangement links TRBV2 to TRBJ1-1; TRBD1 aligns across 8 bases. Sequenced input: peripheral blood. CDR3: CASSAVGTGNTEAFF. CDR3 DNA: TGTGCCAGCAGTGCCGTCGGGACAGGGAACACTGAAGCTTTCTTT.